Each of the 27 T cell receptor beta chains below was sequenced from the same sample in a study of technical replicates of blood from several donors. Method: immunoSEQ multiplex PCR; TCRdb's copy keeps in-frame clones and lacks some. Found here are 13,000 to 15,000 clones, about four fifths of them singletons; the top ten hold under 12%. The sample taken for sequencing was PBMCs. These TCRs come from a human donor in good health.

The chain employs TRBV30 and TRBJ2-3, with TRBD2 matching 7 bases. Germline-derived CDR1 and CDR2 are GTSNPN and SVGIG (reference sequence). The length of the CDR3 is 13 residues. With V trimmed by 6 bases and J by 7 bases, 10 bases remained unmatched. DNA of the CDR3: TGTGCCTGTCGAAGGGCGGGAGATCATACGCAGTATTTT. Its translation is CACRRAGDHTQYF.

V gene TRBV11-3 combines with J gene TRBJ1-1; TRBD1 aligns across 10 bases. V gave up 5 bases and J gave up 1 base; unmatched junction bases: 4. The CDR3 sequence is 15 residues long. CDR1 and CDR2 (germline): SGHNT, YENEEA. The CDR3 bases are TGTGCCAGCAGCCTTGGGACAGGGGAGAACACTGAAGCTTTCTTT. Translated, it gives CASSLGTGENTEAFF. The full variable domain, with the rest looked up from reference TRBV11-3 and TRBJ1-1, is EAGVVQSPRYKIIEKKQPVAFWCNPISGHNTLYWYLQNLGQGPELLIRYENEEAVDDSQLPKDRFSAERLKGVDSTLKIQPAELGDSAVYLCASSLGTGENTEAFFGQGTRLTVV.

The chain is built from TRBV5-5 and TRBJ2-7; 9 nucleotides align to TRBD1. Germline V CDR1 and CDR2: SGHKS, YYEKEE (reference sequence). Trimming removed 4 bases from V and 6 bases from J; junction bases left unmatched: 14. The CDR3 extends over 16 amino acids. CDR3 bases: TGTGCCAGCAGCCCGACCGGACAGGGGACCCGATCCGAGCAGTACTTC. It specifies CASSPTGQGTRSEQYF.

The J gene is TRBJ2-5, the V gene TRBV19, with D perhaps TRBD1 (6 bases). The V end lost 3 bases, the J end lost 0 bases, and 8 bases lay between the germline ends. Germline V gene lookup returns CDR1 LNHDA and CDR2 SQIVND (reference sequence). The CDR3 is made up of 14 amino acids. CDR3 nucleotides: TGTGCCAGTAGTATTAACAGGGACCAAGAGACCCAGTACTTC. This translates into CASSINRDQETQYF.

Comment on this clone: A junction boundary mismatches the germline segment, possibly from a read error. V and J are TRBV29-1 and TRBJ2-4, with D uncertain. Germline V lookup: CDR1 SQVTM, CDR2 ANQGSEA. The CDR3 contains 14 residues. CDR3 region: CSVKDPVAKNIQYF. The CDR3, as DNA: TGCAGCGTTAAAGACCCCGTAGCCAAAAACATTCAGTACTTC.

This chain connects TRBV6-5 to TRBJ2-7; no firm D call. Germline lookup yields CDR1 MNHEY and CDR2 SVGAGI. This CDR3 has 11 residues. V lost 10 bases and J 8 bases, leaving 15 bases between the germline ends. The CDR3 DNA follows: TGTGCCACCCCCCCCCACACCCAGCAGTACTTC. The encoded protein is CATPPHTQQYF.

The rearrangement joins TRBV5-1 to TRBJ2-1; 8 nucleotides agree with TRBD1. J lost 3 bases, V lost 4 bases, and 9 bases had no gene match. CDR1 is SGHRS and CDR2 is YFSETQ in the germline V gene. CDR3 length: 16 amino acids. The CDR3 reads CASSILGQGNYNEQFF. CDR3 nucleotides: TGCGCCAGCAGCATCTTAGGACAGGGAAACTACAATGAGCAGTTCTTC.

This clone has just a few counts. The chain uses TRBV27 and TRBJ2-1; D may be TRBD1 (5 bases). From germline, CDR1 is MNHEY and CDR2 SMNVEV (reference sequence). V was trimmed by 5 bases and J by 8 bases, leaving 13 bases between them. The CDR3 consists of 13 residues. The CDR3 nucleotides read TGTGCCAGCAGTCCGTGGCTAGGGGATGAGCAGTTCTTC. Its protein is CASSPWLGDEQFF.

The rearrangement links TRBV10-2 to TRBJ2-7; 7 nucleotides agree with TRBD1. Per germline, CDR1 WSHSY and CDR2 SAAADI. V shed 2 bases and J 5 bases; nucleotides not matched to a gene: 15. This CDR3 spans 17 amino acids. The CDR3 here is CASSEPDNRGWSDEQYF. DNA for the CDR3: TGCGCCAGCAGTGAGCCCGATAACAGGGGATGGAGCGACGAGCAGTACTTC.

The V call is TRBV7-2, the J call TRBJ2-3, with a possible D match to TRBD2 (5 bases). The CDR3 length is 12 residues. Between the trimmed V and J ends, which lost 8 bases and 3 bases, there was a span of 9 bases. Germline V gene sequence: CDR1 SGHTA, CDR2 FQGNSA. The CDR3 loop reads CASRGGTDTQYF. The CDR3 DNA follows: TGTGCCAGCCGGGGTGGGACAGATACGCAGTATTTT.

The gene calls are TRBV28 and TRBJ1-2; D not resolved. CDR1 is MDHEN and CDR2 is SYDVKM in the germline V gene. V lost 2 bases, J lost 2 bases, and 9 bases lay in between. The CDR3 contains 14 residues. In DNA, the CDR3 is TGTGCCAGCAGTTTAAGCCACCCCAACTATGGCTACACCTTC. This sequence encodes CASSLSHPNYGYTF.

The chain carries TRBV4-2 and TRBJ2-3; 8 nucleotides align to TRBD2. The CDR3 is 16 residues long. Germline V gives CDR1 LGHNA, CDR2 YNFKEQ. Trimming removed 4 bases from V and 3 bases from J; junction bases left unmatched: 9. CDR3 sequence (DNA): TGTGCCAGCAGCCCCCAGTCGGTAGCGGGAACAGATACGCAGTATTTT. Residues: CASSPQSVAGTDTQYF.

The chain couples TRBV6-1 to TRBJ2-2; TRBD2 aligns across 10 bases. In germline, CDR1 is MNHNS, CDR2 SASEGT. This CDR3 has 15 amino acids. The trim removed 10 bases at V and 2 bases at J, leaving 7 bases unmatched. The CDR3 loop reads CATHSSGGNTGELFF. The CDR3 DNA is TGTGCCACGCACTCTAGCGGGGGTAACACCGGGGAGCTGTTTTTT.

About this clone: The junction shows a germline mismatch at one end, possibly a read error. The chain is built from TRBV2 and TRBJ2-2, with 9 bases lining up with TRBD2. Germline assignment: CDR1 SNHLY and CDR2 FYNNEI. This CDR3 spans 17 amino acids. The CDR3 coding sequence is TGTGCCAGCAGTGAGACTAGCGGATGGATGAACCCCGGGGAGCTGTTTTTT. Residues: CASSETSGWMNPGELFF. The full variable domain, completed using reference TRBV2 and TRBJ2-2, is EPEVTQTPSHQVTQMGQEVILRCVPISNHLYFYWYRQILGQKVEFLVSFYNNEISEKSEIFDDQFSVERPDGSNFTLKIRSTKLEDSAMYFCASSETSGWMNPGELFFGEGSRLTVL.

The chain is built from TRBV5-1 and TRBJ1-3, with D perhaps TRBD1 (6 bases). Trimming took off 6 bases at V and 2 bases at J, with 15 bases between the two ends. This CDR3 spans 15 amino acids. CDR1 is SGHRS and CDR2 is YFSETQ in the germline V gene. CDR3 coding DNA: TGCGCCAGCACCCTGAGGCCAGGGGCTGGAAACACCATATATTTT. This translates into CASTLRPGAGNTIYF.

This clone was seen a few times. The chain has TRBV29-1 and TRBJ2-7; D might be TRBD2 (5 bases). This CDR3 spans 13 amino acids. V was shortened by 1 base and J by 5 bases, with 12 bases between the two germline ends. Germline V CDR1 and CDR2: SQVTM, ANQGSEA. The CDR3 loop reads CSVEGVAKDEQYF. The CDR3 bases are TGCAGCGTTGAAGGGGTAGCGAAGGACGAGCAGTACTTC.

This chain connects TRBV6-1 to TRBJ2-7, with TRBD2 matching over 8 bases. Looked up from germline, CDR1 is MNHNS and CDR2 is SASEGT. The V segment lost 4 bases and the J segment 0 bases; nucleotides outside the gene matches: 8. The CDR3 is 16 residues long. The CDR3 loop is CASSVFRLASSYEQYF. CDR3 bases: TGTGCCAGCAGTGTGTTTAGACTAGCGAGCTCCTACGAGCAGTACTTC.

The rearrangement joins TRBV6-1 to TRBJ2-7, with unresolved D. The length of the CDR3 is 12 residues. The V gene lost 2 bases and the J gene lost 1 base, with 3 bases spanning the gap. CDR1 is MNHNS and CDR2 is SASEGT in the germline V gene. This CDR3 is CASSERSYEQYF. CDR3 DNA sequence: TGTGCCAGCAGTGAACGGTCCTACGAGCAGTACTTC.

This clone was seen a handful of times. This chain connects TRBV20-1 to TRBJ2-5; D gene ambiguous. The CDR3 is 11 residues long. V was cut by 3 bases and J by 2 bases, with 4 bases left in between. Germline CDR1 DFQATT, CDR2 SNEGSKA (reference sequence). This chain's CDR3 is CSARSQETQYF. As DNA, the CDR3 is TGCAGTGCTAGGTCACAAGAGACCCAGTACTTC.

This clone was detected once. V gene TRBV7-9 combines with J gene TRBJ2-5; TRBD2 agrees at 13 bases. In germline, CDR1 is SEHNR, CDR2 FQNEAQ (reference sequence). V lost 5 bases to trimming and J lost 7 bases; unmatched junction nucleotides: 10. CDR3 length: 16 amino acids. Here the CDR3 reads CASSLGTSGDWGTQYF. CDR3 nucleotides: TGTGCCAGCAGCCTAGGGACTAGCGGGGACTGGGGGACCCAGTACTTC.

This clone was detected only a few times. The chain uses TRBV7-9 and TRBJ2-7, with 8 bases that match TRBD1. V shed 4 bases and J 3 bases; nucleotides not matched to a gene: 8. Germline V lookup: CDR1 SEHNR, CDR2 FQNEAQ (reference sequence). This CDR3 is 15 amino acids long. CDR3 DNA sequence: TGTGCCAGCAGCTCCTCCGGGACAGGAAACTACGAGCAGTACTTC. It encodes CASSSSGTGNYEQYF.

The CDR3: CASSRGTGAFFYTEAFF. CDR3 in DNA: TGTGCCAGCTCACGGGGGACAGGGGCGTTCTTCTACACTGAAGCTTTCTTT. V usage is TRBV18 and J usage is TRBJ1-1, with TRBD1 identical over 10 bases. This CDR3 has 17 residues. V lost 4 bases and J lost 3; bases outside the gene matches: 11. From germline, CDR1 is KGHSH and CDR2 LQKENI.

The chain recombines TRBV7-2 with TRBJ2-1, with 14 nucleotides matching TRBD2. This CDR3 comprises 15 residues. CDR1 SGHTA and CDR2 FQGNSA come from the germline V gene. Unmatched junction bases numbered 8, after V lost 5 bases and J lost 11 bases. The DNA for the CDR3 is TGTGCCAGCAGCCCCAGGGGGACTAGCGGGAGTAAGCAGTTCTTC. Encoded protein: CASSPRGTSGSKQFF.

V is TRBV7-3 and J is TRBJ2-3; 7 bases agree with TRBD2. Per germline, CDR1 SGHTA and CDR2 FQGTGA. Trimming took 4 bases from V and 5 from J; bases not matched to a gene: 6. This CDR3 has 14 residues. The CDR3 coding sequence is TGTGCCAGCAGCTCCAACAGCGGGATAGATACGCAGTATTTT. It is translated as CASSSNSGIDTQYF.

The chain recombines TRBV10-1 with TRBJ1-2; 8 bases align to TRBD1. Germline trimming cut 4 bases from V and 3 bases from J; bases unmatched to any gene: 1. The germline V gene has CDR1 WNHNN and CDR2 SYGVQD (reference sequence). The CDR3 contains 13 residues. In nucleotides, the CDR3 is TGCGCCAGCAGTGCGACAGGGGACTATGGCTACACCTTC. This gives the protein CASSATGDYGYTF.

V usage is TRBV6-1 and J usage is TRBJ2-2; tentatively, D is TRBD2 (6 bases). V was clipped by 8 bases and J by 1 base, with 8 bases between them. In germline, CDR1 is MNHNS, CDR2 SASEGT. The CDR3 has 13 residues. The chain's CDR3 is CASGRMNTGELFF. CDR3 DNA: TGTGCCAGCGGGAGGATGAACACCGGGGAGCTGTTTTTT.

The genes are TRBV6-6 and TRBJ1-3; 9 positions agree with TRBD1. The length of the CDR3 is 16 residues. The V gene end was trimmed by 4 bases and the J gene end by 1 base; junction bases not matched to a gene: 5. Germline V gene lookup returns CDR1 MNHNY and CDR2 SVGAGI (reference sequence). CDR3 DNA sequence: TGTGCCAGCAGTTGGACAGGGGATGCATCTGGAAACACCATATATTTT. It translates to CASSWTGDASGNTIYF.